The 6 T cell receptor beta chains below come from one sample, sequenced in a study of blood T cell repertoires in COVID-19. Sequenced by immunoSEQ multiplex PCR; TCRdb stores in-frame clones only, minus some. The sample yields about 120,000 clones, around 87% seen once. Source material: peripheral blood. These receptors all come from a woman in her 70s with acute or convalescent COVID-19.

This sequence joins TRBV5-1 and TRBJ1-3, with 7 nucleotides matching TRBD1. CDR3 length equals 17 residues. After removal of 1 base from V and 8 bases from J, the junction contained 15 bases not matched to a gene. Germline loops: CDR1 SGHRS, CDR2 YFSETQ. CDR3 nucleotide sequence: TGCGCCAGCAGCTTGACCCCGGACAGGATCGATACAGACACCATATATTTT. Translation: CASSLTPDRIDTDTIYF.

The chain is built from TRBV4-1 and TRBJ2-4; D unresolved. This CDR3 comprises 15 residues. CDR1 is MGHRA and CDR2 is YSYEKL in the germline V gene. V gave up 0 bases and J gave up 8 bases, with 14 bases separating them. Here the CDR3 reads CASSQDRRTGHIQYF. CDR3 coding DNA: TGCGCCAGCAGCCAAGATAGGAGAACCGGCCACATTCAGTACTTC.

The table lists this clone with a count of one. The chain is built from TRBV11-3 and TRBJ2-7, with 7 bases that match TRBD1. The CDR3 has 15 residues. Germline lookup yields CDR1 SGHNT and CDR2 YENEEA. Germline trimming cut 5 bases from V and 3 bases from J; bases unmatched to any gene: 10. CDR3 nucleotide sequence: TGTGCCAGCAGCCATAGAACACAGGGGTACTACGAGCAGTACTTC. Amino acid sequence: CASSHRTQGYYEQYF.

This chain links TRBV5-1 with TRBJ1-1; possible D gene TRBD1, 5 bases. This CDR3 has 15 amino acids. Trimming stripped 0 bases from V and 4 bases from J, with 13 bases between. CDR1 and CDR2 (germline): SGHRS, YFSETQ. In DNA, the CDR3 is TGCGCCAGCAGCTTGGGGGGCAGGGTCGGCACTGAAGCTTTCTTT. As protein: CASSLGGRVGTEAFF.

This clone turned up a few times. The rearrangement links TRBV29-1 to TRBJ1-2; TRBD1 is a possible D gene (6 bases). This CDR3 comprises 15 residues. Germline V CDR1 and CDR2: SQVTM, ANQGSEA. Trimming removed 3 bases from V and 4 bases from J, with 18 bases in between. CDR3 DNA sequence: TGCAGCGTTGACGTTTCGGGCAGGGGCCTCTATGGCTACACCTTC. Its translation is CSVDVSGRGLYGYTF.

The chain joins TRBV18 to TRBJ2-1; 8 nucleotides align to TRBD1. The CDR3 is 15 amino acids. V dropped 0 bases and J dropped 5; count of bases not matched to a gene: 3. Germline V gene sequence: CDR1 KGHSH, CDR2 LQKENI. CDR3 in amino acids: CASSPPGTGNNEQFF. DNA for the CDR3: TGTGCCAGCTCACCACCTGGGACAGGCAACAATGAGCAGTTCTTC.